These 7 T cell receptor beta chains were sequenced from one sample in a study of Ad26.COV2.S vaccination and SARS-CoV-2 variants. Treatment specified: around 19 received Ad26.COV2.S at low or high dose, single or two shots; a few received placebo; per-sample allocation not given. After the first vaccine or placebo injection, samples were drawn on day 63. Assay used: immunoSEQ multiplex PCR; TCRdb lists only in-frame clones, some missing. The sample has about 500,000 clones, around 89% seen once. The sequences come from peripheral blood, collected in a trial of Ad26.COV2.S vaccine versus placebo. These receptors were collected from a person aged 18 to 65 who received the Ad26.COV2.S COVID-19 vaccine or a placebo.

The V gene is TRBV2, the J gene TRBJ2-7, with 7 bases lining up with TRBD2. Trimming cost V 6 bases and J 0 bases; bases outside gene matches: 8. The V gene's germline CDR1 is SNHLY and CDR2 FYNNEI. The CDR3 is made up of 15 amino acids. CDR3 in amino acids: CASRETSANSYEQYF. In nucleotides, the CDR3 is TGTGCCAGCAGGGAAACTAGCGCAAACTCCTACGAGCAGTACTTC.

The V call is TRBV24-1, the J call TRBJ2-3, with D unresolved. V lost 3 bases to trimming and J lost 2 bases, with 26 bases between them. The CDR3 extends over 20 amino acids. The germline V gene encodes CDR1 KGHDR and CDR2 SFDVKD. The CDR3 loop reads CATSDPDQDRVPRNTDTQYF. CDR3 in DNA: TGTGCCACCAGTGATCCGGATCAAGACCGCGTCCCCCGAAACACAGATACGCAGTATTTT.

The chain joins TRBV28 to TRBJ1-3, with D possibly being TRBD1 (5 bases). Germline CDR1 MDHEN, CDR2 SYDVKM. This CDR3 is built from 15 residues. V dropped 5 bases and J dropped 6 bases, with 17 bases sitting between them. The CDR3: CASSGGTGSPNTIYF. DNA of the CDR3: TGTGCCAGCAGTGGGGGAACAGGTTCCCCAAACACCATATATTTT.

The rearrangement uses TRBV29-1 and TRBJ2-1; 7 bases are shared with TRBD2. This CDR3 comprises 16 residues. Germline V lookup: CDR1 SQVTM, CDR2 ANQGSEA. Losses at the gene ends were 5 bases for V and 4 bases for J; bases not matched to a gene: 14. CDR3: CSVIVWAGAGYNEQFF. CDR3 bases: TGCAGCGTTATAGTTTGGGCGGGAGCAGGGTACAATGAGCAGTTCTTC.

This rearrangement joins TRBV7-8 to TRBJ1-4; no clear D. Trimming shortened V by 3 bases and J by 5 bases, and 13 bases separated the two germline ends. This CDR3 region has 15 residues. Germline CDR1 SGHVS, CDR2 FQNEAQ. CDR3 in amino acids: CASSLVGTANEKLFF. For the CDR3, the DNA is TGTGCCAGCAGCTTGGTGGGAACAGCAAATGAAAAACTGTTTTTT.

The chain links TRBV6-5 to TRBJ1-1; unclear D gene. Trimming pared 2 bases from V and 6 bases from J, leaving 16 bases between. Germline values: CDR1 MNHEY, CDR2 SVGAGI. This CDR3 spans 15 amino acids. CDR3 in DNA: TGTGCCAGCAGTTACGCGGTGGCGCCAGCTGCTGAAGCTTTCTTT. Encoded protein: CASSYAVAPAAEAFF.

The chain has TRBV19 and TRBJ2-7; 7 nucleotides align to TRBD1. This CDR3 comprises 14 residues. The J segment lost 5 bases and the V segment lost 6 bases, leaving 10 bases of the junction unmatched. The germline gives CDR1 LNHDA, CDR2 SQIVND (reference sequence). The CDR3 nucleotides read TGTGCCAGTAGCTCCGGGACAGAACTAAACGAGCAGTACTTC. Protein sequence: CASSSGTELNEQYF.